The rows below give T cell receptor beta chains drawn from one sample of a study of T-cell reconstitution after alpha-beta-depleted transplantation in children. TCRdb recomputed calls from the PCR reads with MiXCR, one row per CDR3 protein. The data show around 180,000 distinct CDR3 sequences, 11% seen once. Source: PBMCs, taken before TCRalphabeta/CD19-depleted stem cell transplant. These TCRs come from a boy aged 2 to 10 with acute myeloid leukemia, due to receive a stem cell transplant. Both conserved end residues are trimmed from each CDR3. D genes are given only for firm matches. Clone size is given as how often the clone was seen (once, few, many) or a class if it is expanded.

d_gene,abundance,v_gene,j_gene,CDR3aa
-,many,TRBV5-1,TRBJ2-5,ASSFPEAETQY
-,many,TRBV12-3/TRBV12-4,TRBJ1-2,ASSTTQGVLNYGYT
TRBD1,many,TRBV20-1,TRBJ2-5,SATQGAGQETQY
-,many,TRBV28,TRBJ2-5,ASSFRDGKETQY
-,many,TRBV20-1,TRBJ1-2,SASAGAAIYGYT
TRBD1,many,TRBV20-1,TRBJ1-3,SASGGQGFGNTIY
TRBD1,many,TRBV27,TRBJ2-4,ASSPLYRTGANIQY
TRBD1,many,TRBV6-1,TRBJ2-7,ASRGTGYEQY
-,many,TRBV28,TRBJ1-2,ASSSRGGIDGYT
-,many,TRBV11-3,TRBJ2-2,ASSLFVKPGRTNTGELF
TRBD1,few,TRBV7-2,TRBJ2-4,ASSLYRDRVKNIQY